The 22 T cell receptor beta chains presented below share a single source sample, sequenced in a study of T cells expressing NK-cell markers. One entry per CDR3 protein, without DNA, is what TCRdb gives after re-calling the 5' RACE reads. The table lists 500,000 or so distinct CDR3 sequences. The specimen sequenced was blood T cells: a sorted CD56 or NKG2C T cell subset, CD4+ or CD8+ T cells, or bulk PBMC T cells (not recorded which). The receptor source for this set is a man aged 18-30 years in good health.

The chain employs TRBV7-2 and TRBJ2-1; TCRdb calls TRBD2, which cannot be checked without DNA. The CDR3 is made up of 14 amino acids. Germline CDR1 is SGHTA and CDR2 is FQGNSA. The CDR3 loop reads CASSLGLAAGEQFF.

The chain uses TRBV6-1 and TRBJ1-2. CDR3 length: 14 amino acids. Germline V lookup: CDR1 MNHNS, CDR2 SASEGT. CDR3 loop: CASSEGGTDYGYTF.

The V and J genes are TRBV10-3 and TRBJ1-5. CDR3 length: 12 residues. The V gene's germline CDR1 is ENHRY and CDR2 SYGVKD. This CDR3 is CATRAVNQPQHF.

The V and J genes are TRBV29-1 and TRBJ2-3; TCRdb reports TRBD1, a call that lacks DNA to check it against. The CDR3 is 15 amino acids. Looked up from germline, CDR1 is SQVTM and CDR2 is ANQGSEA. Here the CDR3 reads CSVEDPGTSPDTQYF.

The chain employs TRBV11-3 and TRBJ2-3; TCRdb calls TRBD2, which cannot be checked without DNA. The CDR3 contains 15 residues. The germline V gene has CDR1 SGHNT and CDR2 YENEEA. The CDR3 loop reads CASSPLSGSADTQYF.

V is TRBV7-9 and J is TRBJ1-1. This CDR3 has 14 residues. CDR1 and CDR2 from the germline V gene are SEHNR and FQNEAQ (reference sequence). CDR3 region: CASSLAGRMTEAFF.

The chain is built from TRBV2 and TRBJ1-3; TCRdb names TRBD1, which stays unverified in the absence of DNA. CDR3 size: 15 residues. CDR1 and CDR2 (germline): SNHLY, FYNNEI. The CDR3 here is CASSEFLTAGNTIYF.

The chain couples TRBV29-1 to TRBJ2-6; TCRdb's D gene call, TRBD1, goes unchecked for lack of DNA. CDR1 is SQVTM, CDR2 ANQGSEA, per germline. The CDR3 has 17 residues. CDR3 region: CSVGLEAWGTGANVLTF.

V gene TRBV12-3 or TRBV12-4 combines with J gene TRBJ1-2; TCRdb's D call of TRBD1 is untestable without DNA. The CDR3 contains 13 residues. CDR3 amino acids: CASSLGGPVGYTF.

CDR3 sequence: CSARDPTSGTTYEQYF. This chain connects TRBV20-1 to TRBJ2-7; TCRdb's assignment of TRBD2 cannot be checked, as there is no DNA. Germline values: CDR1 DFQATT, CDR2 SNEGSKA (reference sequence). The CDR3 has 16 amino acids.

The chain uses TRBV6-1 and TRBJ2-4; absent DNA, TCRdb's TRBD1 call cannot be checked. Germline CDR1 reads MNHNS; CDR2 reads SASEGT. CDR3 length equals 14 residues. The CDR3 sequence: CASVGVGGKNIQYF.

The chain couples TRBV20-1 to TRBJ2-3; absent DNA, TCRdb's TRBD2 call cannot be checked. Germline V CDR1 and CDR2: DFQATT, SNEGSKA (reference sequence). This CDR3 has 17 residues. The CDR3 spells CSATLSPGLGNTDTQYF.

This chain connects TRBV12-3 or TRBV12-4 to TRBJ2-1; TCRdb proposes TRBD2, but this gene call is untestable without DNA. This CDR3 spans 16 amino acids. Here the CDR3 reads CASSLARASGSVEQFF.

The CDR3 loop reads CASSFEGRSFDTQYF. The chain links TRBV5-5 to TRBJ2-3; as DNA is missing, the TRBD2 call by TCRdb cannot be tested. CDR1 is SGHKS and CDR2 is YYEKEE in the germline V gene (reference sequence). The length of the CDR3 is 15 residues.

This chain joins TRBV30 and TRBJ2-4. This CDR3 is built from 14 residues. Germline CDR1 GTSNPN, CDR2 SVGIG (reference sequence). CDR3: CAWSVGMASNIQYF.

V and J are TRBV4-1 and TRBJ2-2. This CDR3 contains 16 residues. Germline values: CDR1 MGHRA, CDR2 YSYEKL. Here the CDR3 reads CASSQIRTGWSGELFF.

The V and J genes are TRBV6-2 or TRBV6-3 and TRBJ2-3; TCRdb proposes TRBD2, but this gene call is untestable without DNA. Looked up from germline, CDR1 is MNHEY and CDR2 is SVGEGT. This CDR3 has 12 amino acids. CDR3: CASSRDSVWKYF.

This chain's CDR3 is CASSPAASGIVYEQYF. The chain combines TRBV4-3 with TRBJ2-7; the TCRdb D gene call, TRBD2, has no DNA to confirm it. Germline CDR1 LGHNA, CDR2 YSLEER. CDR3 size: 16 residues.

V is TRBV12-3 or TRBV12-4 and J is TRBJ2-7; TCRdb lists TRBD1, though no DNA is available to test this call. The CDR3 contains 13 residues. The CDR3 reads CASSPDRDYEQYF.

The CDR3 sequence: CASSPWQGITSPLHF. The chain has TRBV11-2 and TRBJ1-6; the D call from TCRdb, TRBD1, cannot be confirmed without DNA. There are 15 residues in the CDR3. Germline-derived CDR1 and CDR2 are SGHAT and FQNNGV.

The chain has TRBV7-2 and TRBJ1-1. Germline assignment: CDR1 SGHTA and CDR2 FQGNSA. The CDR3 contains 14 residues. CDR3 protein: CASSLGGSDTEAFF.

V gene TRBV24-1 combines with J gene TRBJ2-5; checking the TCRdb D call of TRBD1 is not possible without DNA. CDR3 size: 17 residues. Germline CDR1 and CDR2: KGHDR and SFDVKD. The CDR3 spells CATSDPRRQGKRETQYF.